Listed below are T cell receptor beta chains from one sample, sequenced in a study of CD8 T cells in ankylosing spondylitis. TCRdb analysed the 5' RACE reads with MiXCR anew, one entry per CDR3 protein. The sample records some 700,000 distinct CDR3 sequences, about 20% being singletons. The sequencing input was blood, either unsorted or a sorted T cell fraction (not recorded which). These TCRs come from a male donor with ankylosing spondylitis. Each CDR3 is given with its conserved first and last residue. Each record gives: J gene, CDR3 length, V gene, clone size, D gene, CDR3 protein, CDR3 DNA. D genes are given only for firm matches. A clone size is listed for some rows: how often the clone was seen (once, few, many), or a class if it is expanded.

TRBJ2-3	19	TRBV27	few	TRBD2	CASSSRTTDLAGRTDTQYF	TGTGCCAGCAGTTCCCGAACTACGGATCTAGCGGGACGCACAGATACGCAGTATTTT
TRBJ2-7	15	TRBV2	-	TRBD1	CASSDLDRGIYEQYF	TGTGCCAGCAGTGACCTCGACAGGGGAATCTACGAGCAGTACTTC
TRBJ2-2	12	TRBV29-1	few	-	CSVSWGTGELFF	TGCAGCGTTTCCTGGGGGACCGGGGAGCTGTTTTTT
TRBJ2-3	20	TRBV21-1	-	-	CASSDKYISTSGRVTDTQYF	TGTGCCAGCAGCGATAAGTATATTTCGACTAGCGGGAGAGTCACAGATACGCAGTATTTT
TRBJ2-1	13	TRBV12-3/TRBV12-4	-	-	CASSFGREDEQFF	TGTGCCAGCAGTTTCGGCAGGGAGGATGAGCAGTTCTTC
TRBJ1-2	13	TRBV6-2/TRBV6-3	-	-	CASMEIPNYGYTF	TGTGCCAGCATGGAGATTCCTAACTATGGCTACACCTTC
TRBJ1-1	14	TRBV6-2/TRBV6-3	-	-	CASSKPPGRSEAFF	TGTGCCAGCAGTAAGCCTCCAGGGAGGTCTGAAGCTTTCTTT
TRBJ2-7	18	TRBV6-1	few	TRBD1	CASRPGQGARAGFYEQYF	TGTGCCAGCAGACCGGGACAGGGGGCGCGGGCGGGTTTTTACGAGCAGTACTTC
TRBJ1-1	15	TRBV5-1	many	-	CASSLGSSGNTEAFF	TGCGCCAGCAGCTTGGGTTCCTCGGGGAACACTGAAGCTTTCTTT
TRBJ1-2	14	TRBV12-3/TRBV12-4	-	-	CASSLVLDRHGYTF	TGTGCCAGCAGTTTAGTCCTTGACAGGCATGGCTACACCTTC
TRBJ1-1	16	TRBV7-2	many	TRBD1	CASSLAGPQQGTEAFF	TGTGCCAGCAGCTTAGCAGGCCCACAACAGGGGACTGAAGCTTTCTTT
TRBJ2-7	14	TRBV4-1	-	-	CASSQEHRALEQYF	TGCGCCAGCAGCCAAGAGCACAGGGCCCTGGAGCAGTACTTC
TRBJ1-2	14	TRBV15	-	TRBD1	CATSRTGVNYGYTF	TGTGCCACCAGCAGGACAGGGGTAAACTATGGCTACACCTTC
TRBJ1-1	14	TRBV4-1	many	-	CASSQDGEPQGAFF	TGCGCCAGCAGCCAAGATGGGGAACCACAGGGTGCTTTCTTT
TRBJ2-3	18	TRBV29-1	few	TRBD2	CSVGTSGRAIGRSDTQYF	TGCAGCGTCGGAACTAGCGGGAGAGCAATAGGACGTTCGGATACGCAGTATTTT
TRBJ1-1	13	TRBV20-1	-	-	CSATEGMNTEAFF	TGCAGTGCTACTGAGGGCATGAACACTGAAGCTTTCTTT
TRBJ2-7	14	TRBV2	-	TRBD2	CASRGLAGPYEQYF	TGTGCCAGCAGGGGACTAGCGGGACCATACGAGCAGTACTTC
TRBJ1-2	14	TRBV5-1	-	-	CASSFGGPGGGYTF	TGCGCCAGCAGCTTCGGCGGACCGGGTGGTGGCTACACCTTC
TRBJ2-1	11	TRBV20-1	-	-	CSGHSYNEQFF	TGCAGTGGCCACAGCTACAATGAGCAGTTCTTC
TRBJ2-1	11	TRBV5-5	few	-	CASSERLEQFF	TGTGCCAGCAGTGAAAGACTAGAGCAGTTCTTC
TRBJ1-2	15	TRBV5-1	few	-	CASSLEDPRDYGYTF	TGCGCCAGCAGCCTCGAGGACCCTCGAGACTATGGCTACACCTTC
TRBJ2-1	17	TRBV28	-	TRBD2	CASSFRIAGGRSNEQFF	TGTGCCAGCAGTTTTAGAATAGCGGGAGGTAGATCCAATGAGCAGTTCTTC
TRBJ1-6	14	TRBV9	few	-	CASSPQWANSPLHF	TGTGCCAGCAGCCCTCAATGGGCGAATTCACCCCTCCACTTT
TRBJ2-7	16	TRBV4-1	-	-	CASSQESGASNYEQYF	TGCGCCAGCAGCCAAGAGTCCGGGGCGAGCAACTACGAGCAGTACTTC
TRBJ2-1	14	TRBV7-9	-	-	CASSLRPVRDEQFF	TGTGCCAGCAGCCTACGCCCCGTCCGGGATGAGCAGTTCTTC
TRBJ1-1	13	TRBV7-6	few	-	CASRPGGDTEAFF	TGTGCCAGCCGCCCTGGCGGGGACACTGAAGCTTTCTTT
TRBJ1-1	14	TRBV29-1	many	-	CSVPPAGKNTEAFF	TGCAGCGTACCTCCGGCGGGAAAGAACACTGAAGCTTTCTTT
TRBJ1-3	14	TRBV29-1	-	-	CSVGGQDSGNTIYF	TGCAGCGTTGGTGGGCAGGACTCTGGAAACACCATATATTTT
TRBJ1-1	12	TRBV6-6	-	-	CASSYRVTEAFF	TGTGCCAGCAGTTACAGAGTCACTGAAGCTTTCTTT
TRBJ2-7	13	TRBV6-1	few	-	CASSEGSKYEQYF	TGTGCCAGCAGTGAAGGCAGCAAGTACGAGCAGTACTTC
TRBJ2-1	16	TRBV27	many	TRBD1	CASRAGGMSSYNEQFF	TGTGCCAGCAGAGCAGGGGGCATGAGCTCCTACAATGAGCAGTTCTTC
TRBJ2-1	16	TRBV5-4	few	TRBD2	CASSSRTSVGYNEQFF	TGTGCCAGCAGCTCACGGACTAGTGTTGGATACAATGAGCAGTTCTTC
TRBJ2-2	17	TRBV7-2	-	-	CASSLAPSGRFAGELFF	TGTGCCAGCAGCTTAGCCCCTTCCGGCAGGTTCGCCGGGGAGCTGTTTTTT
TRBJ1-1	12	TRBV7-9	few	-	CASRGWGTEAFF	TGTGCCAGCCGGGGATGGGGCACTGAAGCTTTCTTT
TRBJ2-2	17	TRBV20-1	-	-	CSARPNYGLRYAGELFF	TGCAGTGCTAGGCCGAACTACGGTTTGAGGTACGCCGGGGAGCTGTTTTTT
TRBJ2-1	16	TRBV6-2/TRBV6-3	-	TRBD2	CASPIESGSSYNEQFF	TGTGCCAGCCCGATCGAGAGCGGGAGCTCCTACAATGAGCAGTTCTTC
TRBJ2-2	14	TRBV11-2	-	-	CASSATGYTGELVF	TGTGCCAGCAGCGCTACAGGATACACCGGGGAGCTGGTTTTT
TRBJ2-5	14	TRBV10-3	few	TRBD2	CAISYGGGQETQYF	TGTGCCATCAGCTACGGGGGGGGACAAGAGACCCAGTACTTC
TRBJ2-5	14	TRBV6-2/TRBV6-3	-	TRBD2	CASTETRGGETQYF	TGTGCCAGCACCGAGACCCGCGGGGGAGAGACCCAGTACTTC
TRBJ2-1	15	TRBV5-6	-	TRBD2	CASSLGAGGPNEQFF	TGTGCCAGCAGCTTGGGGGCGGGAGGGCCCAATGAGCAGTTCTTC
TRBJ2-7	15	TRBV10-3	-	TRBD2	CAIGGVRGSSYEQYF	TGTGCCATCGGGGGGGTGCGGGGGAGTTCCTACGAGCAGTACTTC
TRBJ1-1	14	TRBV28	-	-	CASSMAGVGTEAFF	TGTGCCAGCAGTATGGCTGGAGTCGGCACTGAAGCTTTCTTT
TRBJ2-1	16	TRBV5-1	many	TRBD2	CASSLMLAGGHNEQFF	TGCGCCAGCAGCTTGATGCTAGCGGGGGGACACAATGAGCAGTTCTTC
TRBJ2-5	14	TRBV7-8	-	-	CASSLSTGKETQYF	TGTGCCAGCAGCCTATCTACAGGGAAAGAGACCCAGTACTTC
TRBJ1-6	15	TRBV12-3/TRBV12-4	many	-	CASSLWGNYNSPLHF	TGTGCCAGCAGTTTGTGGGGTAACTATAATTCACCCCTCCACTTT